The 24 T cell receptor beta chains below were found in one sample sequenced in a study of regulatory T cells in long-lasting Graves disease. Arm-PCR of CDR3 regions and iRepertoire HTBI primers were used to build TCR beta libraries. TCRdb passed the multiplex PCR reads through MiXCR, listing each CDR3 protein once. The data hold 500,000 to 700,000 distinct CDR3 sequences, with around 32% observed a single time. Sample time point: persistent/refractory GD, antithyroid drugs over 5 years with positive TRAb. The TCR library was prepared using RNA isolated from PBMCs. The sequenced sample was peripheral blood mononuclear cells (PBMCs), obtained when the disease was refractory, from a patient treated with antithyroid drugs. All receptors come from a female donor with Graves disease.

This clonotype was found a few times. Here the CDR3 DNA reads TGTGCCAGCAGCTTAGGGGACCAAGGGGACAGCTACTCCTACGAGCAGTACTTC. The encoded protein is CASSLGDQGDSYSYEQYF. This sequence joins TRBV11-2 and TRBJ2-7, with TRBD1 matching over 7 bases. J gave up 0 bases and V 1 base, and 12 bases lay outside the gene matches. Germline-derived CDR1 and CDR2 are SGHAT and FQNNGV. The CDR3 has 18 residues.

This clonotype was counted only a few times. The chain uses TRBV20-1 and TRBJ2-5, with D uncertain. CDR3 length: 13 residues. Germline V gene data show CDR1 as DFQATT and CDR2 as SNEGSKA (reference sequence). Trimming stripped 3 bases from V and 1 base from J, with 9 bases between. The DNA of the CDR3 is TGCAGTGCTAGTGCCAGCTCCCAAGAGACCCAGTACTTC. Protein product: CSASASSQETQYF.

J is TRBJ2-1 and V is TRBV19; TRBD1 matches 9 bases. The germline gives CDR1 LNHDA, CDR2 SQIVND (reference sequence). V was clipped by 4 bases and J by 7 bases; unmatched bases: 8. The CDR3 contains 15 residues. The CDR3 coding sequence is TGTGCCAGTAGTAGGGACAGGGAACGGATGAATGAGCAGTTCTTC. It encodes CASSRDRERMNEQFF. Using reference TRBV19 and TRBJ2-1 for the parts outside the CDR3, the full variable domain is DGGITQSPKYLFRKEGQNVTLSCEQNLNHDAMYWYRQDPGQGLRLIYYSQIVNDFQKGDIAEGYSVSREKKESFPLTVTSAQKNPTAFYLCASSRDRERMNEQFFGPGTRLTVL.

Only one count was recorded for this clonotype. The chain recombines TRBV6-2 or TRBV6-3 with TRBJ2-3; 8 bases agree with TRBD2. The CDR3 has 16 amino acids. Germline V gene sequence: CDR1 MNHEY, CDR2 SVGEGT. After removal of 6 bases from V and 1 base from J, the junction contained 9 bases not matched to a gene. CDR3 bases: TGTGCCAGCAGCCGACTAGCGATCGAACGCACAGATACGCAGTATTTT. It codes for CASSRLAIERTDTQYF.

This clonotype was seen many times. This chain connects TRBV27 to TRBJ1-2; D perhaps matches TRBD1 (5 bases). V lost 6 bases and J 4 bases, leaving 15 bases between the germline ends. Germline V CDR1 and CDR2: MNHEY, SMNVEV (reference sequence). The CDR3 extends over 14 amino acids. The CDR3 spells CASSPRVQTYGYTF. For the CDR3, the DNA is TGTGCCAGCAGCCCCAGGGTTCAAACCTATGGCTACACCTTC.

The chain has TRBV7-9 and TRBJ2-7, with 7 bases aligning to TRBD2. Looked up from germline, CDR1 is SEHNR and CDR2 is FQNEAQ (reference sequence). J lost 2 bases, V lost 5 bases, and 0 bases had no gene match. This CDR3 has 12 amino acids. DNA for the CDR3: TGTGCCAGCAGCCGGGAGGCCTACGAGCAGTACTTC. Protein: CASSREAYEQYF.

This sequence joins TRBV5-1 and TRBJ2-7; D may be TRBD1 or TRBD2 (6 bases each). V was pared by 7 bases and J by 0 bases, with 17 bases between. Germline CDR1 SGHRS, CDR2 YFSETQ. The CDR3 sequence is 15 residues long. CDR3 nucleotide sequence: TGCGCCAGCCGCCATAGGGGGGACGGCTCCTACGAGCAGTACTTC. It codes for CASRHRGDGSYEQYF.

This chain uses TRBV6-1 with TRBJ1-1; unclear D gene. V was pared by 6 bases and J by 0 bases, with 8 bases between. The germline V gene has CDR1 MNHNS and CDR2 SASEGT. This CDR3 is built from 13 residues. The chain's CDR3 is CASSRMMNTEAFF. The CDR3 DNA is TGTGCCAGCAGCAGAATGATGAACACTGAAGCTTTCTTT.

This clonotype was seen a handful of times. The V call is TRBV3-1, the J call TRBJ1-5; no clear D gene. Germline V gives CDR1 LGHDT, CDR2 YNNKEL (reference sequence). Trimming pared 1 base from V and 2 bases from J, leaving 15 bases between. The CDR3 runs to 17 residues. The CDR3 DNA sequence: TGTGCCAGCAGCCAAGGGCCAGGCCGGGAAGGCAATCAGCCCCAGCATTTT. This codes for CASSQGPGREGNQPQHF.

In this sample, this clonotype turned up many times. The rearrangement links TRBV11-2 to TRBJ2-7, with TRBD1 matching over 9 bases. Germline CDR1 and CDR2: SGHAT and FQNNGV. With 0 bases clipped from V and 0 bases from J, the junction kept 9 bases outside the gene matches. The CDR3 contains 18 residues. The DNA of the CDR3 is TGTGCCAGCAGCTTAGATAACCGGGACAGGGATTTCTCCTACGAGCAGTACTTC. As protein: CASSLDNRDRDFSYEQYF.

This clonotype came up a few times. The CDR3 coding sequence is TGTGCCAGCAGTTTACAAACACCTTACTACGAGCAGTACTTC. Translated: CASSLQTPYYEQYF. The chain carries TRBV27 and TRBJ2-7, with unresolved D. Germline CDR1 MNHEY, CDR2 SMNVEV (reference sequence). The CDR3 has 14 amino acids. V lost 2 bases to trimming and J lost 3 bases, with 11 bases between them.

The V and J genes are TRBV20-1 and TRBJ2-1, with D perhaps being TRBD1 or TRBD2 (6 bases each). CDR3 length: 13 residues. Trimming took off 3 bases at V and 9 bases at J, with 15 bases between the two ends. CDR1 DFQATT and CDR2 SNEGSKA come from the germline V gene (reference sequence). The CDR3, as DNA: TGCAGTGCTAGTATAGCCGAGGGGGGTGAGCAGTTCTTC. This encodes CSASIAEGGEQFF.

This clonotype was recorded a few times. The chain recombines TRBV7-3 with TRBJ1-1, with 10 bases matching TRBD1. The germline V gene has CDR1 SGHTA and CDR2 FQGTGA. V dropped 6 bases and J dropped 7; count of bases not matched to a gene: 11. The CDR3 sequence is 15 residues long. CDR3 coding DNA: TGTGCCAGCAGTAAGTCCCGGGACAGGGGCGATGAAGCTTTCTTT. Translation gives CASSKSRDRGDEAFF.

CDR3 coding DNA: TGTGCCAGCAGCCGAGATGGGCTTGCAACTAATGAAAAACTGTTTTTT. Translated: CASSRDGLATNEKLFF. The V gene is TRBV7-2, the J gene TRBJ1-4, with D unresolved. The CDR3 contains 16 residues. CDR1 and CDR2 (germline): SGHTA, FQGNSA. V lost 5 bases to trimming and J lost 0 bases, with 13 bases between them.

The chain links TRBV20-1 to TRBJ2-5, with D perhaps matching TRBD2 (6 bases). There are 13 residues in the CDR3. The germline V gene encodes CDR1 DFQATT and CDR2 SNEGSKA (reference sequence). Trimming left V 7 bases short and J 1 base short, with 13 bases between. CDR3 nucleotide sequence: TGCAGTGGGTTAGCGGAGACCCAAGAGACCCAGTACTTC. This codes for CSGLAETQETQYF.

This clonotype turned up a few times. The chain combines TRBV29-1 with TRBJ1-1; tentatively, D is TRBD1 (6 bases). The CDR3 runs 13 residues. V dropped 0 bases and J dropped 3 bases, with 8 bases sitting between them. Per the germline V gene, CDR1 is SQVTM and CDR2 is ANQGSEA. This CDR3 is CSVEDDRHTEAFF. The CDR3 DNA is TGCAGCGTTGAAGATGACAGGCACACTGAAGCTTTCTTT.

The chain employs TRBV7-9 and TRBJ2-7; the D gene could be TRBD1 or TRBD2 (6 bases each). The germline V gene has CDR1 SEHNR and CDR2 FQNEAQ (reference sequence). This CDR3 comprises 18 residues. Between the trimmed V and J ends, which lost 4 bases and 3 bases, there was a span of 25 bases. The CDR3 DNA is TGTGCCAGCAGCTCAAACTCCCCGAGGGGGAGGTGGAACTACGAGCAGTACTTC. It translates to CASSSNSPRGRWNYEQYF.

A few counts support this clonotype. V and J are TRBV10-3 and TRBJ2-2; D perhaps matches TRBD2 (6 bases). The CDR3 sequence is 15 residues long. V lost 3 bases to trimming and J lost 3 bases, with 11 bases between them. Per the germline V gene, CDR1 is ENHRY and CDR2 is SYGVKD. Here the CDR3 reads CAISDAGPHTGELFF. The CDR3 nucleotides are TGTGCCATCAGTGATGCGGGACCCCACACCGGGGAGCTGTTTTTT.

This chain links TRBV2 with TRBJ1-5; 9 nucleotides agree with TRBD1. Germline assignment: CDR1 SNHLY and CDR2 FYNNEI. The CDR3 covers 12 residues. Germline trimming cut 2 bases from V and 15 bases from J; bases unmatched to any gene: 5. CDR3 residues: CASSESWDRAHF. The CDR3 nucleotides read TGTGCCAGCAGTGAATCTTGGGACAGGGCGCATTTT. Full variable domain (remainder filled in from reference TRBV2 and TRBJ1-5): EPEVTQTPSHQVTQMGQEVILRCVPISNHLYFYWYRQILGQKVEFLVSFYNNEISEKSEIFDDQFSVERPDGSNFTLKIRSTKLEDSAMYFCASSESWDRAHFGDGTRLSIL.

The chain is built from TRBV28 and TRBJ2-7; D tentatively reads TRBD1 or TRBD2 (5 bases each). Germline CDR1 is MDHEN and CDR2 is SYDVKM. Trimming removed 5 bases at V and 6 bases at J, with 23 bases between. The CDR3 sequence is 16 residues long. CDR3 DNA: TGTGCCAGCAGTCTTCAATTCCGGGGCAGAGTGGTCGAGCAGTACTTC. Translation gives CASSLQFRGRVVEQYF.

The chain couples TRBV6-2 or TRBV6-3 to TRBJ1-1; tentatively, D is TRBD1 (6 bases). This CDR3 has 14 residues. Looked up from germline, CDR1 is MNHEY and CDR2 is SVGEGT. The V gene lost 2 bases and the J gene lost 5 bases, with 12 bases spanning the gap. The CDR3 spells CASSYGGRETEAFF. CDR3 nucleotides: TGTGCCAGCAGTTACGGGGGGCGGGAGACTGAAGCTTTCTTT.

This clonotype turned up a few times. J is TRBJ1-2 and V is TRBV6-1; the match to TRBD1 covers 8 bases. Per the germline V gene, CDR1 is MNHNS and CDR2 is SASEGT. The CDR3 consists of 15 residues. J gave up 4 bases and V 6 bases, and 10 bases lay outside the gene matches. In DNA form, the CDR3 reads TGTGCCAGCAGCTACCGGGACAGGCTCTTCTATGGCTACACCTTC. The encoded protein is CASSYRDRLFYGYTF.

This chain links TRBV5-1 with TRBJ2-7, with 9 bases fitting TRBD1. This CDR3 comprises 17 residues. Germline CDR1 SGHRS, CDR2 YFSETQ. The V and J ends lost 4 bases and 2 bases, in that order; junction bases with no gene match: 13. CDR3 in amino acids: CASSRLPGQGLPYEQYF. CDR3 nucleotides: TGCGCCAGCAGCAGACTACCGGGACAGGGTTTACCCTACGAGCAGTACTTC.

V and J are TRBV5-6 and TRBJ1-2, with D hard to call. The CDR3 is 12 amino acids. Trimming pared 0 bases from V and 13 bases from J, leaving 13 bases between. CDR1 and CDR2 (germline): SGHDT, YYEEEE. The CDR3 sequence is CASSLVEGRRTF. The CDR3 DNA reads TGTGCCAGCAGCTTGGTTGAGGGCAGGCGCACCTTC.